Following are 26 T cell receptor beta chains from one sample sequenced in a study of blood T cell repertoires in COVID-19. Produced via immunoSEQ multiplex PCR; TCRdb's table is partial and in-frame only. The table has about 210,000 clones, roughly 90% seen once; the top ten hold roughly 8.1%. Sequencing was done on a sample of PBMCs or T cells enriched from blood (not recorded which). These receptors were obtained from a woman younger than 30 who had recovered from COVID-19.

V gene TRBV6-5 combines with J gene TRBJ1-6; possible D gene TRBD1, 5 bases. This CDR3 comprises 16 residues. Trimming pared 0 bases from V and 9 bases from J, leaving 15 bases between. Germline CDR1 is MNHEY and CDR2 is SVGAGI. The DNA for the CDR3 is TGTGCCAGCAGTTACTCGAGACCTGATGGGGCTTCACCCCTCCACTTT. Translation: CASSYSRPDGASPLHF.

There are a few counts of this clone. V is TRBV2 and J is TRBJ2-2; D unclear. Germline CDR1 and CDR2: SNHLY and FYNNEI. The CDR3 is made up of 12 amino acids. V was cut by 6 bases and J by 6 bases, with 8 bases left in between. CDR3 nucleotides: TGTGCCAGCAGCACATTTCCCGGGGAGCTGTTTTTT. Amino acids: CASSTFPGELFF.

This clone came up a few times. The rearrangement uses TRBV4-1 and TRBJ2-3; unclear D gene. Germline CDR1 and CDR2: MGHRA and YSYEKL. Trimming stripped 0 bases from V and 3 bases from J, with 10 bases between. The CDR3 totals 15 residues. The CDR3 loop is CASSQDPAVTDTQYF. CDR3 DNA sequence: TGCGCCAGCAGCCAAGATCCGGCGGTAACAGATACGCAGTATTTT.

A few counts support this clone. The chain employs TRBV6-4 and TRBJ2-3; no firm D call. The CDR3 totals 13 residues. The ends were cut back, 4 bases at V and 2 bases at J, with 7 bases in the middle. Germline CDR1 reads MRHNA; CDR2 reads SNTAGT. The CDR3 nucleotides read TGTGCCAGCAGTGCGCGAGACACAGATACGCAGTATTTT. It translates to CASSARDTDTQYF.

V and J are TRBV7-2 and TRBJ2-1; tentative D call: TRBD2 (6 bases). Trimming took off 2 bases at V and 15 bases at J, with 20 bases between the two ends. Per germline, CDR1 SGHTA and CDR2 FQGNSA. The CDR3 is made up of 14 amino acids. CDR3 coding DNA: TGTGCCAGCAGCTTAACGTGGGGGGACCCTAACTCGTTCTTC. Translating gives CASSLTWGDPNSFF.

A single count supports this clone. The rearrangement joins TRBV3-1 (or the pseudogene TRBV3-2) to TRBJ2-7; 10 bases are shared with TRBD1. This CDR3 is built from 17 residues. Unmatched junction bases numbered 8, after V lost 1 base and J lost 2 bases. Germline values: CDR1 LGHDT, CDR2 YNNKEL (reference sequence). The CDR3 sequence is CASSQGGGGQGAYEQYF. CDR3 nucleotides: TGTGCCAGCAGCCAAGGGGGCGGTGGACAGGGGGCCTACGAGCAGTACTTC.

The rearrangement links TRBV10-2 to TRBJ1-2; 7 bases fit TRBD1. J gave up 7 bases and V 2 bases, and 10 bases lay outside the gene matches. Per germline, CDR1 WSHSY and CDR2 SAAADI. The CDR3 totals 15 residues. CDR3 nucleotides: TGCGCCAGCAGTGAGGTCTGGACAGGTTATGGTGGCTACACCTTC. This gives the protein CASSEVWTGYGGYTF.

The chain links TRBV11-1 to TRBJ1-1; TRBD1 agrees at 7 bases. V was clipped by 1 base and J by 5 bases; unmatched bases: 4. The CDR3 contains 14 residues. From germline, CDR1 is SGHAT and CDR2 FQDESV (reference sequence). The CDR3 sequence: CASSLENRGTEAFF. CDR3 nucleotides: TGTGCCAGCAGCTTAGAGAACAGGGGTACTGAAGCTTTCTTT.

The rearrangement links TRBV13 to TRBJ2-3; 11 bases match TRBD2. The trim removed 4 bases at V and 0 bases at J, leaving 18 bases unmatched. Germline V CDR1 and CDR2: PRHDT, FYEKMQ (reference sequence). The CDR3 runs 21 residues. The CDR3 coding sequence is TGTGCCAGCAGCTCCTTAGCGGGGGGGCCGGGCGGTGGGCGTAGCACAGATACGCAGTATTTT. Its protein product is CASSSLAGGPGGGRSTDTQYF.

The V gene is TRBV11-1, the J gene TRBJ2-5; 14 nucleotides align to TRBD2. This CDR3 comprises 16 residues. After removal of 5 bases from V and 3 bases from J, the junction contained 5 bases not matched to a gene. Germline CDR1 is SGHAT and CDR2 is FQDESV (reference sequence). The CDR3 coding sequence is TGTGCCAGCAGCGACGAGACTAGCGGGGGGGAAGAGACCCAGTACTTC. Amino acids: CASSDETSGGEETQYF.

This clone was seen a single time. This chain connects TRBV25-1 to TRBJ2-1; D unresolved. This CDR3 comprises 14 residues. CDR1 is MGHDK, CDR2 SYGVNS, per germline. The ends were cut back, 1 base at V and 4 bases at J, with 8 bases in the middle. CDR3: CASSESYRYNEQFF. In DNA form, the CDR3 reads TGTGCCAGCAGTGAATCGTACAGATACAATGAGCAGTTCTTC.

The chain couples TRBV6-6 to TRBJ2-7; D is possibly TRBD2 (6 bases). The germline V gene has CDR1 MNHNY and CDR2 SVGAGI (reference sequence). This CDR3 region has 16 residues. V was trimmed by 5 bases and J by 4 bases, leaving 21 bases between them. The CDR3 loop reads CASSTASPGRGYEQYF. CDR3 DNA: TGTGCCAGCAGTACCGCCTCTCCGGGACGGGGGTACGAGCAGTACTTC.

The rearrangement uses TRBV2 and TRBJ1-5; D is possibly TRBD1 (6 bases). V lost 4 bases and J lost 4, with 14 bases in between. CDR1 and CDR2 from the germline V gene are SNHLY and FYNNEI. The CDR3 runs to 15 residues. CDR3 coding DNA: TGTGCCAGCAGTGGCGGTGGGACAAAAAATCAGCCCCAGCATTTT. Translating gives CASSGGGTKNQPQHF.

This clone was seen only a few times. The CDR3 sequence is CASRVLSTGNTGELFF. The CDR3 nucleotides read TGTGCCAGTAGAGTCCTGAGTACAGGTAACACCGGGGAGCTGTTTTTT. The V call is TRBV19, the J call TRBJ2-2; possibly TRBD1 for D (5 bases). The CDR3 contains 16 residues. Trimming took 6 bases from V and 2 from J, leaving 16 bases between them. CDR1 and CDR2 from the germline V gene are LNHDA and SQIVND (reference sequence).

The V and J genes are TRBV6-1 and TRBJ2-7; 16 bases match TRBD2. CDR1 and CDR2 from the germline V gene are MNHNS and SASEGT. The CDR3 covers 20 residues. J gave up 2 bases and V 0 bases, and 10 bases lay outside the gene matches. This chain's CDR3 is CASSEAPPGLAGGWAYEQYF. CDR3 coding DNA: TGTGCCAGCAGTGAAGCCCCCCCGGGACTAGCGGGGGGGTGGGCCTACGAGCAGTACTTC.

The CDR3 spells CASSRSGTEGKGDYGYTF. CDR3 bases: TGTGCCAGCAGCCGTTCCGGGACAGAGGGGAAGGGGGACTATGGCTACACCTTC. The chain has TRBV7-9 and TRBJ1-2, with 7 bases matching TRBD1. CDR3 length equals 18 residues. Germline trimming cut 5 bases from V and 3 bases from J; bases unmatched to any gene: 18. Germline assignment: CDR1 SEHNR and CDR2 FQNEAQ (reference sequence).

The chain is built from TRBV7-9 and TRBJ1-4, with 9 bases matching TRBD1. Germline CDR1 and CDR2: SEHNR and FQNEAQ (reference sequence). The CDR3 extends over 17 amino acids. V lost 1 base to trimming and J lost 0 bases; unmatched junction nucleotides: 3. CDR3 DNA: TGTGCCAGCAGCTTAGACAGGGGGCGTTCAACTAATGAAAAACTGTTTTTT. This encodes CASSLDRGRSTNEKLFF.

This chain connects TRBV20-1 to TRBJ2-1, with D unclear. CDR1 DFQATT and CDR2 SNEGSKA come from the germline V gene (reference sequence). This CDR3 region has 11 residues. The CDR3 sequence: CSQLVVNEQFF. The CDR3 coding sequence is TGCAGCCAGCTAGTGGTCAATGAGCAGTTCTTC.

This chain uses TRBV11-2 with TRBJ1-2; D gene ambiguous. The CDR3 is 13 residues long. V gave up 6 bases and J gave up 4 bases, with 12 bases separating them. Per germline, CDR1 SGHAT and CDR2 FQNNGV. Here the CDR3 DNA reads TGTGCCAGCAGAAGAACAGCCGCCTATGGCTACACCTTC. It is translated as CASRRTAAYGYTF.

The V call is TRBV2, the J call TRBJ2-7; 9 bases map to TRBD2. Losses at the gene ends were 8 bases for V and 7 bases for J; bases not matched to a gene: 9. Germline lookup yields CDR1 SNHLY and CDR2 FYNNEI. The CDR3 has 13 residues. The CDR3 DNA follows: TGTGCCAGCGAACAAGCGGGGGGACCTGAGCAGTACTTC. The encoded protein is CASEQAGGPEQYF.

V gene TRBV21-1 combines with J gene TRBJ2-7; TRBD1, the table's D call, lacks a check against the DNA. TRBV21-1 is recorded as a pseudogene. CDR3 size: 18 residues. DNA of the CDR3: TGTGCCAGCAGCAAAGAGGAGAACAGGACAGAGTTCTCCTACGAGCAGTACTTC. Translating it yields CASSKEENRTEFSYEQYF.

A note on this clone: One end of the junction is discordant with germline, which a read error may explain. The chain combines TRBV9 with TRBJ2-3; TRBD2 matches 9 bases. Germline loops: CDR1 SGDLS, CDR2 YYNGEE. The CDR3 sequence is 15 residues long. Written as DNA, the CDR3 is TGTGCCAGCAGCGTAGATGCTAGCGGGGACCCTCGGCGGCGGTTT. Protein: CASSVDASGDPRRRF.

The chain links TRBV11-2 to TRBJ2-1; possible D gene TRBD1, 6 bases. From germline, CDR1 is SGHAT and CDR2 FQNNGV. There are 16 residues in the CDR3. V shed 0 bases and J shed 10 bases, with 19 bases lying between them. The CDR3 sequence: CASSLDAGAVHLEQFF. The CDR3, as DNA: TGTGCCAGCAGCTTAGATGCAGGGGCCGTACACCTGGAGCAGTTCTTC.

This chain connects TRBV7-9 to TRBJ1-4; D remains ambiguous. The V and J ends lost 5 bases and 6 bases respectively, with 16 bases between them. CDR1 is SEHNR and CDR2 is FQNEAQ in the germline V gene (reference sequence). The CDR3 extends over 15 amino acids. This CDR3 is CASSQNHAGDEKLFF. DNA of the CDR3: TGTGCCAGCAGCCAAAACCACGCGGGTGATGAAAAACTGTTTTTT.

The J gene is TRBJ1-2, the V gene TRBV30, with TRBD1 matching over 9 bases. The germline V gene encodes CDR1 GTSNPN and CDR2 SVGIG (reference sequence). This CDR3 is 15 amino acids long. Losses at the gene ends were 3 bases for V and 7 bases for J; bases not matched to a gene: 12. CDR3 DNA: TGTGCCTGGAGAGGGACAGGGACGGTTAGAGGTGGCTACACCTTC. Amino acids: CAWRGTGTVRGGYTF.

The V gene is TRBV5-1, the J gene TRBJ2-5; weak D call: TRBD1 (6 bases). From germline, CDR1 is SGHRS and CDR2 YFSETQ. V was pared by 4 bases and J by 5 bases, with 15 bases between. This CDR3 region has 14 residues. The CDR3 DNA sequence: TGCGCCAGCAGCCCACAGGGTCCTGGGGAGACCCAGTACTTC. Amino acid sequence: CASSPQGPGETQYF.